This entry lists 3 T cell receptor beta chains sequenced from one sample in a study of control samples from healthy donors and cancer patients. Generated by immunoSEQ multiplex PCR, the TCRdb table keeps only in-frame clones and is missing some. The table records tens of thousands of clones, about nine tenths of them present only once. The source material was PBMCs. The receptors come from a woman aged 45-60 years with colorectal cancer.

This rearrangement joins TRBV2 to TRBJ2-1; possibly TRBD1 or TRBD2 for D (5 bases each). V lost 8 bases and J lost 3, with 20 bases in between. CDR1 and CDR2 from the germline V gene are SNHLY and FYNNEI. The CDR3 extends over 16 amino acids. Written as DNA, the CDR3 is TGTGCCAGCCAAACGGGAACAGGTGGGGGCTACAATGAGCAGTTCTTC. Protein sequence: CASQTGTGGGYNEQFF. Combining the CDR3 with reference TRBV2 and TRBJ2-1 gives the whole variable domain EPEVTQTPSHQVTQMGQEVILRCVPISNHLYFYWYRQILGQKVEFLVSFYNNEISEKSEIFDDQFSVERPDGSNFTLKIRSTKLEDSAMYFCASQTGTGGGYNEQFFGPGTRLTVL.

The chain joins TRBV7-8 to TRBJ2-1; 12 positions agree with TRBD2. V lost 5 bases to trimming and J lost 4 bases; unmatched junction nucleotides: 6. This CDR3 spans 16 amino acids. Germline V lookup: CDR1 SGHVS, CDR2 FQNEAQ. CDR3 loop: CASSPGLAGPYNEQFF. In nucleotides, the CDR3 is TGTGCCAGCAGCCCTGGACTAGCGGGGCCTTACAATGAGCAGTTCTTC.

This sequence joins TRBV18 and TRBJ2-4, with 9 bases lining up with TRBD1. V lost 5 bases to trimming and J lost 1 base; unmatched junction nucleotides: 9. Per the germline V gene, CDR1 is KGHSH and CDR2 is LQKENI. The CDR3 covers 17 residues. This CDR3 is CASSVTGTGLAKNIQYF. Here the CDR3 DNA reads TGTGCCAGCTCAGTAACCGGGACAGGGCTGGCCAAAAACATTCAGTACTTC.